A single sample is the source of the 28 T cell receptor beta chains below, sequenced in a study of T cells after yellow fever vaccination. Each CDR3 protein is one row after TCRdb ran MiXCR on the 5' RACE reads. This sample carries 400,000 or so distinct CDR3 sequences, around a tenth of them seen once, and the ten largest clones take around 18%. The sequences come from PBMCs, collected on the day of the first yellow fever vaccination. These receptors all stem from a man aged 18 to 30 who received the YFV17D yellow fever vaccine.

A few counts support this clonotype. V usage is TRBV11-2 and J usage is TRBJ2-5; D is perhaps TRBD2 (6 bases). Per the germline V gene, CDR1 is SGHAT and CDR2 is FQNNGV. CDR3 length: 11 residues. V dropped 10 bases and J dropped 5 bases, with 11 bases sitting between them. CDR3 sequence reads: CAIRRGETQYF. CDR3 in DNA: TGTGCCATCCGGAGGGGCGAGACCCAGTACTTC.

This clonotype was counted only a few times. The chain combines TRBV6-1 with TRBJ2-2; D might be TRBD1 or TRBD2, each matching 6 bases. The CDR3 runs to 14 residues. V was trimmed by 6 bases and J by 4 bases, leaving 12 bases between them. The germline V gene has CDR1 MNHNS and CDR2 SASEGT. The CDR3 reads CASRGGAGTGELFF. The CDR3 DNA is TGTGCCAGCAGGGGGGGCGCGGGCACCGGGGAGCTGTTTTTT.

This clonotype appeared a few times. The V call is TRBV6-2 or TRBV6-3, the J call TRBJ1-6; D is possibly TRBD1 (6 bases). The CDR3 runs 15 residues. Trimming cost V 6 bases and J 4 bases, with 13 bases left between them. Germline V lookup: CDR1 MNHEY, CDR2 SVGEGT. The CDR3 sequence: CASSVGQSYNSPLHF. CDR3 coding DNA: TGTGCCAGCAGCGTCGGACAGTCTTATAATTCACCCCTCCACTTT.

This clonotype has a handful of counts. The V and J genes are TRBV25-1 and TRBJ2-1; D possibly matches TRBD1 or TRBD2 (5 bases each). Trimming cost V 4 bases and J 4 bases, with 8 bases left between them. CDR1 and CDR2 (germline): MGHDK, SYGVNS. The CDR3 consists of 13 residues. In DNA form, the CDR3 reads TGTGCCAGCAGTGGGGACGGTTACAATGAGCAGTTCTTC. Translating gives CASSGDGYNEQFF.

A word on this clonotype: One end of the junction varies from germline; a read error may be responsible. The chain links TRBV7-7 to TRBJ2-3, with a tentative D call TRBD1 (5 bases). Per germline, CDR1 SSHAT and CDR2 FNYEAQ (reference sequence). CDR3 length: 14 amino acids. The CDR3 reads CASSSGISTDTQYF. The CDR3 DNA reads TGTGCTAGCAGCTCAGGGATTAGCACAGATACGCAGTATTTT.

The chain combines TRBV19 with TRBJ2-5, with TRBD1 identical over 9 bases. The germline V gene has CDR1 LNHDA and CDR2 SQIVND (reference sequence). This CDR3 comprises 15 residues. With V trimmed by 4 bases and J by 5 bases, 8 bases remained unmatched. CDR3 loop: CASSTGQGEMETQYF. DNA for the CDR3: TGTGCCAGTAGTACGGGACAGGGTGAGATGGAGACCCAGTACTTC. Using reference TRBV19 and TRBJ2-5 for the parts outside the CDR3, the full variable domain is DGGITQSPKYLFRKEGQNVTLSCEQNLNHDAMYWYRQDPGQGLRLIYYSQIVNDFQKGDIAEGYSVSREKKESFPLTVTSAQKNPTAFYLCASSTGQGEMETQYFGPGTRLLVL.

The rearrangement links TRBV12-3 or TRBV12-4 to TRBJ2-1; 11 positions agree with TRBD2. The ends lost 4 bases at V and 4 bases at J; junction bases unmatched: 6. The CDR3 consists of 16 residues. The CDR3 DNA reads TGTGCCAGCAGTTATAGCGGGGGGGCCGGTTACAATGAGCAGTTCTTC. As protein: CASSYSGGAGYNEQFF.

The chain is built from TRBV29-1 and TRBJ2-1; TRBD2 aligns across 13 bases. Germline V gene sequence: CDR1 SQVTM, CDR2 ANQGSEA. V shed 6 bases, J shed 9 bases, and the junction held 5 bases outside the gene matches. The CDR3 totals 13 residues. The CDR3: CSVATSGGGEQFF. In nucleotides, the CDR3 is TGCAGCGTGGCTACTAGCGGGGGGGGTGAGCAGTTCTTC.

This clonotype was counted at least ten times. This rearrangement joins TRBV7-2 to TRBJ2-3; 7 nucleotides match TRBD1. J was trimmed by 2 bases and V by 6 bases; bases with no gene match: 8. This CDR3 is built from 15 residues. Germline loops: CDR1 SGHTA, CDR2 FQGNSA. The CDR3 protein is CASSPARGPTDTQYF. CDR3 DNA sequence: TGTGCCAGCAGTCCTGCTAGGGGGCCCACAGATACGCAGTATTTT.

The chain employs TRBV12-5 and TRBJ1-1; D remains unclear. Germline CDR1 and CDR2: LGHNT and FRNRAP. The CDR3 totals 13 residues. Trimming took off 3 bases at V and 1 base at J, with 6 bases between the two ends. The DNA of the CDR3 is TGTGCTAGTGGTTTTTATACGAACACTGAAGCTTTCTTT. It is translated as CASGFYTNTEAFF.

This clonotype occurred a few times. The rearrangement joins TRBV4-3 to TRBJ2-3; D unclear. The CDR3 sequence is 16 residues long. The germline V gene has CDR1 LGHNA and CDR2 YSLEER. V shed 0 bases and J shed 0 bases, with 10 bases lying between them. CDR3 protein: CASSQDLSSSTDTQYF. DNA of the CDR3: TGCGCCAGCAGCCAAGATCTAAGTTCCAGCACAGATACGCAGTATTTT.

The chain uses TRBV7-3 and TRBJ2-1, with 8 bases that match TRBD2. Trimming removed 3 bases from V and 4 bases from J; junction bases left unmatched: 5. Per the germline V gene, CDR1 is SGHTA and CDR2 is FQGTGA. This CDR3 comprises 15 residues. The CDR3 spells CASSFETSVYNEQFF. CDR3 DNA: TGTGCCAGCAGCTTTGAGACTAGCGTATACAATGAGCAGTTCTTC. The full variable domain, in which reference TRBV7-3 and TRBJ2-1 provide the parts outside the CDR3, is GAGVSQTPSNKVTEKGKYVELRCDPISGHTALYWYRQSLGQGPEFLIYFQGTGAADDSGLPNDRFFAVRPEGSVSTLKIQRTERGDSAVYLCASSFETSVYNEQFFGPGTRLTVL.

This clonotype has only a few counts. Here the CDR3 reads CASSLQSEQFF. For the CDR3, the DNA is TGTGCCAGCAGCTTACAGTCCGAGCAGTTCTTC. This chain uses TRBV7-3 with TRBJ2-1; no firm D call. Germline loops: CDR1 SGHTA, CDR2 FQGTGA. This CDR3 has 11 amino acids. Trimming removed 2 bases at V and 10 bases at J, with 6 bases between.

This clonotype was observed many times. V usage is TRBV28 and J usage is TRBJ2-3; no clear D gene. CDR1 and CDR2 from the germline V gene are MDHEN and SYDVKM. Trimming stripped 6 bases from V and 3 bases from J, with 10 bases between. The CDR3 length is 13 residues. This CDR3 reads CASSPPVTDTQYF. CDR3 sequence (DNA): TGTGCCAGCAGCCCCCCTGTGACAGATACGCAGTATTTT. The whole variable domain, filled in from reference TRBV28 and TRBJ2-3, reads DVKVTQSSRYLVKRTGEKVFLECVQDMDHENMFWYRQDPGLGLRLIYFSYDVKMKEKGDIPEGYSVSREKKERFSLILESASTNQTSMYLCASSPPVTDTQYFGPGTRLTVL.

The CDR3 region has the DNA TGTGCCAGCACGCGAACTCAGGGTTTTAACGTGAGAAGCAATGAGCAGTTCTTC. Translating it yields CASTRTQGFNVRSNEQFF. The chain has TRBV5-6 and TRBJ2-1; possible D gene TRBD1, 5 bases. The germline CDR1 and CDR2 sequences are SGHDT and YYEEEE. The CDR3 runs to 18 residues. V was clipped by 6 bases and J by 6 bases, with 28 bases between them.

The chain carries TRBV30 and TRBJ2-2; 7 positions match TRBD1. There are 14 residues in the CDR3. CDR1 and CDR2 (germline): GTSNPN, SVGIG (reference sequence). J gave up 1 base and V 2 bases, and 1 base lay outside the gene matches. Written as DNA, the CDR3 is TGTGCCTGGAGTAGGACAGGGAACACCGGGGAGCTGTTTTTT. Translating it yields CAWSRTGNTGELFF.

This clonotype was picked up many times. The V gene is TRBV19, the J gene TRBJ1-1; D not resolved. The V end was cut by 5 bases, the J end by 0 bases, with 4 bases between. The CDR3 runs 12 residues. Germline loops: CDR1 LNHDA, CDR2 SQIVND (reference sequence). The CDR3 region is CASSRVNTEAFF. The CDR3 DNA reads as TGTGCCAGTAGTCGAGTGAACACTGAAGCTTTCTTT.

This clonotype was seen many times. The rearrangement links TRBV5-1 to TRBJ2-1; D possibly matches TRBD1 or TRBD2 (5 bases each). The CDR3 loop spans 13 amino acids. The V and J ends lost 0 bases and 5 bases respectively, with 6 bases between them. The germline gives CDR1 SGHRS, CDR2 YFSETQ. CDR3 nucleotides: TGCGCCAGCAGCTTGGGAGGGGACAATGAGCAGTTCTTC. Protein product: CASSLGGDNEQFF.

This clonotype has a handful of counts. DNA for the CDR3: TGTGCCAGCGGAATTTACAGGGATCGTTACCCGGAGTACTTC. This translates into CASGIYRDRYPEYF. This sequence joins TRBV6-1 and TRBJ2-7, with a tentative D call TRBD1 (6 bases). The CDR3 covers 14 residues. V was cut by 8 bases and J by 11 bases, with 25 bases left in between. Germline V gene sequence: CDR1 MNHNS, CDR2 SASEGT.

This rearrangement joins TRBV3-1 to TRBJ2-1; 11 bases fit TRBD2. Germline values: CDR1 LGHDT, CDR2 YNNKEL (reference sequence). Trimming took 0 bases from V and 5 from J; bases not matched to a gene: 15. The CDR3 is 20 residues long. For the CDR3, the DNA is TGTGCCAGCAGCCAAGAGCTTGGGACTAGCGGCAGAAACTTACACAATGAGCAGTTCTTC. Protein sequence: CASSQELGTSGRNLHNEQFF.

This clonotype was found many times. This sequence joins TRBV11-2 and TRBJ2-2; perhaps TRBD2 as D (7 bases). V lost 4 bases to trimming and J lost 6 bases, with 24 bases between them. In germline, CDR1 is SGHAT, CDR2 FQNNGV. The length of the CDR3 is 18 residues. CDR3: CASSSLGGGRGRPGELFF. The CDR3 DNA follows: TGTGCCAGCAGCTCGTTAGGGGGGGGGAGAGGGAGACCCGGGGAGCTGTTTTTT.

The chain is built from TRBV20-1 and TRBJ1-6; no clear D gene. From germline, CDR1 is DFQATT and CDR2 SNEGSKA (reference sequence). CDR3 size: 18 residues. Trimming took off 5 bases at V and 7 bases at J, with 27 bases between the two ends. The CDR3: CSARPIGPLAGMNSPLHF. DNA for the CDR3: TGCAGTGCTCGACCCATCGGCCCCCTGGCGGGGATGAATTCACCCCTCCACTTT.

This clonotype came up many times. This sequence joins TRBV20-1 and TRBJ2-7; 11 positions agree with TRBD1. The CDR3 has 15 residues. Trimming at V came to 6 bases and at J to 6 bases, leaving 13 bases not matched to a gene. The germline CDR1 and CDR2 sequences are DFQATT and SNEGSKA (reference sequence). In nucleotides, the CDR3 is TGCAGTGCCATTAGTGCGGGACAGGGGGGGATCGAGCAGTACTTC. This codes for CSAISAGQGGIEQYF.

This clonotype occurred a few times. CDR3 in DNA: TGCAGTGCTACTATAGGTGGCGGGGCCGCAAATGAGCAGTTCTTC. Protein: CSATIGGGAANEQFF. J is TRBJ2-1 and V is TRBV20-1; perhaps TRBD2 as D (6 bases). The germline V gene has CDR1 DFQATT and CDR2 SNEGSKA (reference sequence). This CDR3 contains 15 residues. V was shortened by 4 bases and J by 7 bases, with 20 bases between the two germline ends.

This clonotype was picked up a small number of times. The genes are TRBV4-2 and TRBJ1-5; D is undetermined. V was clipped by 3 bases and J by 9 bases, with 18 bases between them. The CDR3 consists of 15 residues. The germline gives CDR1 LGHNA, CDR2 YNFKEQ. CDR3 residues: CASSQTSPTRLPQHF. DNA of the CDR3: TGTGCCAGCAGCCAGACTAGCCCCACCCGGCTGCCCCAGCATTTT.

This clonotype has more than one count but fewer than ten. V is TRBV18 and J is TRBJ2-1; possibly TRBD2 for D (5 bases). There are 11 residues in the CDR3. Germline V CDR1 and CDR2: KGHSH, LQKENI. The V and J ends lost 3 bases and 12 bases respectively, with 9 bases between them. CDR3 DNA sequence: TGTGCCAGCTCACCGGGAGAGGGGCAGTTCTTC. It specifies CASSPGEGQFF.

The CDR3 nucleotides read TGTGCCAGCAGCCAAGGGAGCGGGGTGGATAATGAAAAACTGTTTTTT. Amino acid sequence: CASSQGSGVDNEKLFF. V usage is TRBV4-2 and J usage is TRBJ1-4; D unclear. The V gene's germline CDR1 is LGHNA and CDR2 YNFKEQ. Trimming left V 1 base short and J 4 bases short, with 13 bases between. This CDR3 is 16 amino acids long.

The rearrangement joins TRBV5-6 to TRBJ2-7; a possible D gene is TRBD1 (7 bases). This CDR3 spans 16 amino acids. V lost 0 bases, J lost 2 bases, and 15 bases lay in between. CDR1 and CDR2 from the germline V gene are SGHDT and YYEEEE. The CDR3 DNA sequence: TGTGCCAGCAGCTTGGGCGGGGACAGTGGGGCCTACGAGCAGTACTTC. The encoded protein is CASSLGGDSGAYEQYF.